The clone carrying this T cell receptor (beta chain) was seen more than once but under ten times. This CDR3 contains 15 residues. Germline assignment: CDR1 SGHDT and CDR2 YYEEEE. With V trimmed by 3 bases and J by 4 bases, 8 bases remained unmatched. The sample originates from a study of identical twins. Via MiXCR, TCRdb re-called the 5' RACE reads, giving one row per CDR3 protein. Of 1.5 million or so distinct CDR3 sequences in the sample, around 29% were seen once. No donor was unhealthy or non-Caucasian. This chain connects TRBV5-6 to TRBJ2-5; 8 bases match TRBD1. Specimen: cord blood. This clonotype originated in a newborn girl in good health. Written as DNA, the CDR3 is TGTGCCAGCAGCTATACCGGGACAGGATTAGAGACCCAGTACTTC. It encodes CASSYTGTGLETQYF. The full variable domain, its missing parts supplied by reference TRBV5-6 and TRBJ2-5, is DAGVTQSPTHLIKTRGQQVTLRCSPKSGHDTVSWYQQALGQGPQFIFQYYEEEERQRGNFPDRFSGHQFPNYSSELNVNALLLGDSALYLCASSYTGTGLETQYFGPGTRLLVL.